This entry lists 9 T cell receptor beta chains sequenced from one sample in a study of regulatory T cells in long-lasting Graves disease. Arm-PCR of CDR3 regions and iRepertoire HTBI primers were the basis on which TCR beta libraries were built. TCRdb re-derived calls from the multiplex PCR reads in MiXCR, one entry per CDR3 protein. The table records under 500,000 distinct CDR3 sequences, around 21% of them present only once. The time point denotes: persistent/refractory GD, antithyroid drugs over 5 years with positive TRAb. The TCR library was made from RNA extracted from PBMCs. Sequencing was performed on peripheral blood mononuclear cells (PBMCs), taken when the disease was refractory, from a patient treated with antithyroid drugs. The receptor set was obtained from a female donor with Graves disease.

This clonotype was seen ten or more times. The chain joins TRBV7-8 to TRBJ1-1, with D perhaps matching TRBD1 (5 bases). Trimming took 1 base from V and 4 from J, leaving 13 bases between them. The CDR3 extends over 15 amino acids. Per germline, CDR1 SGHVS and CDR2 FQNEAQ. In DNA form, the CDR3 reads TGTGCCAGCAGCTTAGTTTGGGGCGGTAGCACTGAAGCTTTCTTT. This translates into CASSLVWGGSTEAFF.

This clonotype was observed many times. The genes are TRBV20-1 and TRBJ1-4; no reliable D call. The ends were cut back, 2 bases at V and 5 bases at J, with 3 bases in the middle. The CDR3 loop spans 11 amino acids. Germline assignment: CDR1 DFQATT and CDR2 SNEGSKA (reference sequence). The CDR3 protein is CSARQNEKLFF. The CDR3 nucleotides are TGCAGTGCTAGACAGAATGAAAAACTGTTTTTT.

This clonotype has only a few counts. The chain's CDR3 is CASSMTTPGYEQYF. CDR3 DNA sequence: TGTGCCAGCTCTATGACTACCCCGGGCTACGAGCAGTACTTC. V usage is TRBV18 and J usage is TRBJ2-7, with a possible D match to TRBD2 (5 bases). Germline assignment: CDR1 KGHSH and CDR2 LQKENI. Trimming removed 6 bases from V and 3 bases from J, with 15 bases in between. The CDR3 contains 14 residues.

This clonotype was counted many times. The rearrangement joins TRBV28 to TRBJ2-7, with 13 bases lining up with TRBD2. The CDR3 has 14 amino acids. The J segment lost 6 bases and the V segment lost 6 bases, leaving 5 bases of the junction unmatched. CDR1 and CDR2 from the germline V gene are MDHEN and SYDVKM. The CDR3 protein is CASRQLAGGVEQYF. DNA for the CDR3: TGTGCCAGCAGACAACTAGCGGGAGGGGTCGAGCAGTACTTC.

A few counts support this clonotype. The V gene is TRBV6-5, the J gene TRBJ2-7; D not certain. Trimming removed 2 bases from V and 0 bases from J, with 8 bases in between. The germline V gene encodes CDR1 MNHEY and CDR2 SVGAGI. This CDR3 is built from 14 residues. The CDR3 DNA follows: TGTGCCAGCAGTTACGTCGGTTTCTCCTACGAGCAGTACTTC. Translation: CASSYVGFSYEQYF.

This clonotype has at least ten counts. The chain is built from TRBV11-2 and TRBJ1-4, with 9 bases identical to TRBD1. Germline V gives CDR1 SGHAT, CDR2 FQNNGV. After removal of 1 base from V and 10 bases from J, the junction contained 7 bases not matched to a gene. The CDR3 sequence is 15 residues long. CDR3 in DNA: TGTGCCAGCAGCTTAGCCGGGACAGGGAGGCGAAAACTGTTTTTT. It specifies CASSLAGTGRRKLFF.

J is TRBJ2-1 and V is TRBV28; TRBD2 agrees at 9 bases. Germline CDR1 MDHEN, CDR2 SYDVKM. The V segment lost 6 bases and the J segment 5 bases; nucleotides outside the gene matches: 11. This CDR3 spans 16 amino acids. Written as DNA, the CDR3 is TGTGCCAGCAGCAGGCTCCCGGGACTAGCCAACAATGAGCAGTTCTTC. Encoded protein: CASSRLPGLANNEQFF. Filled out from reference TRBV28 and TRBJ2-1, the complete variable domain reads DVKVTQSSRYLVKRTGEKVFLECVQDMDHENMFWYRQDPGLGLRLIYFSYDVKMKEKGDIPEGYSVSREKKERFSLILESASTNQTSMYLCASSRLPGLANNEQFFGPGTRLTVL.

This clonotype has only a few counts. The chain joins TRBV30 to TRBJ2-7; the match to TRBD1 covers 8 bases. CDR3 length: 13 amino acids. In germline, CDR1 is GTSNPN, CDR2 SVGIG (reference sequence). The V gene end was trimmed by 2 bases and the J gene end by 3 bases; junction bases not matched to a gene: 3. CDR3 protein: CAWSSDRDYEQYF. For the CDR3, the DNA is TGTGCCTGGAGTTCGGACAGGGACTACGAGCAGTACTTC. Drawing the rest from reference TRBV30 and TRBJ2-7, the complete variable domain is SQTIHQWPATLVQPVGSPLSLECTVEGTSNPNLYWYRQAAGRGLQLLFYSVGIGQISSEVPQNLSASRPQDRQFILSSKKLLLSDSGFYLCAWSSDRDYEQYFGPGTRLTVT.

This clonotype was observed once. The chain has TRBV6-5 and TRBJ1-3; D uncertain. The length of the CDR3 is 16 residues. CDR1 is MNHEY and CDR2 is SVGAGI in the germline V gene. V lost 2 bases and J lost 3, with 14 bases in between. The CDR3 loop reads CASSYDGSSGGNTIYF. The DNA of the CDR3 is TGTGCCAGCAGTTACGACGGTTCGTCGGGTGGAAACACCATATATTTT.